The present TCR beta chain was sequenced within a study of identical twins. TCRdb re-analysed the 5' RACE reads in MiXCR, keeping a single row per CDR3 protein. The table has about 550,000 distinct CDR3 sequences, 20% to 25% seen once. This CDR3 has 15 residues. Germline V gene sequence: CDR1 WSHSY, CDR2 SAAADI. V was clipped by 7 bases and J by 8 bases; unmatched bases: 11. These same data were also listed under a study on yellow fever vaccine responses in identical twins.

The chain has TRBV10-2 and TRBJ1-6; 7 nucleotides match TRBD1. Sequenced sample: CD4+ T cells sorted from blood. This receptor was identified in a woman aged 18-29 years in good health. The DNA for the CDR3 is TGCGCCAGCAACCAGATTGGGCAGGGGGATTCACCCCTCCACTTT. This translates into CASNQIGQGDSPLHF.